The 20 T cell receptor beta chains below all came from one sample that was sequenced in a study of T cells in localized non-small cell lung cancer. Method: immunoSEQ multiplex PCR; TCRdb's copy keeps in-frame clones and lacks some. The table includes approximately 70,000 clones, approximately 87% detected once. The sequencing used peripheral blood, collected before any cancer treatment. Source of these receptors: a male donor older than 55 with stage III squamous cell lung carcinoma.

This clone was counted once. V is TRBV13 and J is TRBJ1-3, with D unresolved. This CDR3 comprises 15 residues. V gave up 5 bases and J gave up 5 bases, with 16 bases separating them. Germline CDR1 reads PRHDT; CDR2 reads FYEKMQ (reference sequence). The CDR3 nucleotides are TGTGCCAGCAGCCCTGAGCGGGTTGGCAGAAACACCATATATTTT. Protein sequence: CASSPERVGRNTIYF.

This chain links TRBV5-6 with TRBJ1-1; D not resolved. Germline V gene lookup returns CDR1 SGHDT and CDR2 YYEEEE. There are 13 residues in the CDR3. Trimming took 5 bases from V and 1 from J, leaving 9 bases between them. The CDR3 loop is CASRQHRNTEAFF. CDR3 DNA: TGTGCCAGCAGACAACACAGGAACACTGAAGCTTTCTTT.

This chain links TRBV11-3 with TRBJ1-3, with a tentative D call TRBD1 (6 bases). The CDR3 loop spans 16 amino acids. Germline-derived CDR1 and CDR2 are SGHNT and YENEEA. The V end was cut by 5 bases, the J end by 2 bases, with 16 bases between. Here the CDR3 reads CASSHGQPETGNTIYF. The CDR3 region has the DNA TGTGCCAGCAGCCACGGACAGCCCGAGACTGGAAACACCATATATTTT. The full variable domain, its missing parts supplied by reference TRBV11-3 and TRBJ1-3, is EAGVVQSPRYKIIEKKQPVAFWCNPISGHNTLYWYLQNLGQGPELLIRYENEEAVDDSQLPKDRFSAERLKGVDSTLKIQPAELGDSAVYLCASSHGQPETGNTIYFGEGSWLTVV.

The gene calls are TRBV5-6 and TRBJ2-2; TRBD1 aligns across 7 bases. V was clipped by 4 bases and J by 4 bases; unmatched bases: 13. The CDR3 has 17 amino acids. Germline CDR1 reads SGHDT; CDR2 reads YYEEEE. CDR3 DNA: TGTGCCAGCAGCAGGTATGGACAGGTCGGCGCCACCGGGGAGCTGTTTTTT. Protein product: CASSRYGQVGATGELFF.

This clone has only a few counts. The chain combines TRBV11-2 with TRBJ1-4, with D unclear. Trimming took off 0 bases at V and 0 bases at J, with 11 bases between the two ends. Germline CDR1 reads SGHAT; CDR2 reads FQNNGV. The CDR3 runs to 17 residues. The CDR3 spells CASSLEGAAATNEKLFF. The CDR3 DNA reads as TGTGCCAGCAGCTTAGAGGGAGCGGCCGCAACTAATGAAAAACTGTTTTTT.

This clone has a handful of counts. The CDR3, as DNA: TGTGCCAGCAGCACGGGACCCGCAGGCTACGAGCAGTACTTC. It translates to CASSTGPAGYEQYF. The gene calls are TRBV7-2 and TRBJ2-7; D could derive from TRBD1 or TRBD2 (5 bases each). V dropped 5 bases and J dropped 3 bases, with 14 bases sitting between them. This CDR3 spans 14 amino acids. The germline V gene has CDR1 SGHTA and CDR2 FQGNSA.

CDR3 protein: CAISPGQGTGELFF. CDR3 DNA: TGTGCCATCAGTCCAGGACAGGGCACCGGGGAGCTGTTTTTT. This chain links TRBV10-3 with TRBJ2-2, with 8 positions matching TRBD1. Germline trimming cut 5 bases from V and 4 bases from J; bases unmatched to any gene: 3. In germline, CDR1 is ENHRY, CDR2 SYGVKD. CDR3 size: 14 residues.

The V call is TRBV5-1, the J call TRBJ1-1; D gene uncertain. Germline CDR1 SGHRS, CDR2 YFSETQ. The CDR3 has 15 residues. V dropped 0 bases and J dropped 1 base, with 10 bases sitting between them. CDR3 DNA sequence: TGCGCCAGCAGCTTGGACGGACGAACGAACACTGAAGCTTTCTTT. Translation gives CASSLDGRTNTEAFF.

V is TRBV7-2 and J is TRBJ2-5; 8 nucleotides match TRBD2. In germline, CDR1 is SGHTA, CDR2 FQGNSA. V dropped 5 bases and J dropped 5; count of bases not matched to a gene: 13. This CDR3 has 16 amino acids. DNA of the CDR3: TGTGCCAGCAGCCTCCCGTGGCGGGGGGCCCGGGAGACCCAGTACTTC. Translating gives CASSLPWRGARETQYF.

The chain joins TRBV7-3 to TRBJ2-5; D gene ambiguous. Germline V gene sequence: CDR1 SGHTA, CDR2 FQGTGA. The CDR3 is made up of 15 amino acids. The V end was cut by 1 base, the J end by 1 base, with 10 bases between. This CDR3 reads CASSLISGFQETQYF. In nucleotides, the CDR3 is TGTGCCAGCAGCTTAATTTCCGGGTTCCAAGAGACCCAGTACTTC.

CDR3 loop: CASSADREETQYF. As DNA, the CDR3 is TGCGCCAGCAGTGCGGACAGGGAAGAGACCCAGTACTTC. The chain has TRBV10-2 and TRBJ2-5; 8 nucleotides agree with TRBD1. Germline V CDR1 and CDR2: WSHSY, SAAADI. The ends lost 4 bases at V and 3 bases at J; junction bases unmatched: 1. This CDR3 is built from 13 residues.

This clone was found a few times. The chain couples TRBV19 to TRBJ1-5, with TRBD1 matching over 8 bases. V was pared by 7 bases and J by 5 bases, with 13 bases of the junction left unmatched. The CDR3 totals 16 residues. The germline V gene has CDR1 LNHDA and CDR2 SQIVND (reference sequence). The CDR3 here is CASTQPGTGRHQPQHF. The CDR3, as DNA: TGTGCCAGTACCCAACCGGGGACAGGCCGACATCAGCCCCAGCATTTT.

This clone was observed a few times. The chain is built from TRBV29-1 and TRBJ2-3; TRBD2 agrees at 7 bases. The CDR3 is 12 amino acids. V shed 7 bases, J shed 4 bases, and the junction held 5 bases outside the gene matches. Germline V gene data show CDR1 as SQVTM and CDR2 as ANQGSEA. The DNA for the CDR3 is TGCAGCGCTCGGGAGGTGGCAGATACGCAGTATTTT. Translation: CSAREVADTQYF.

The chain couples TRBV10-3 to TRBJ2-1; TRBD1 aligns across 10 bases. Trimming took 5 bases from V and 2 from J; bases not matched to a gene: 3. CDR1 is ENHRY and CDR2 is SYGVKD in the germline V gene. The CDR3 contains 15 residues. The CDR3 here is CAISSDRGAYNEQFF. The CDR3, as DNA: TGTGCCATCAGTTCGGACAGGGGGGCCTACAATGAGCAGTTCTTC.

The rearrangement links TRBV19 to TRBJ2-3; 9 nucleotides line up with TRBD1. Germline CDR1 and CDR2: LNHDA and SQIVND (reference sequence). This CDR3 spans 15 amino acids. Trimming took 7 bases from V and 7 from J; bases not matched to a gene: 12. The CDR3 bases are TGTGCCAGTACAGATACCGGGACAGGGCTTAATACGCAGTATTTT. The encoded protein is CASTDTGTGLNTQYF.

This clone is a singleton in its sample. This sequence joins TRBV2 and TRBJ2-1, with a weak D call TRBD1 (5 bases). This CDR3 is 13 amino acids long. Germline V gives CDR1 SNHLY, CDR2 FYNNEI. Trimming stripped 3 bases from V and 8 bases from J, with 11 bases between. CDR3 sequence (DNA): TGTGCCAGCAGTGAGCAGGGTTTCGATGAGCAGTTCTTC. This sequence encodes CASSEQGFDEQFF.

The rearrangement joins TRBV21-1 to TRBJ1-6. TRBV21-1 is designated a pseudogene. This CDR3 region has 12 residues. CDR3 sequence (DNA): TGTGCCAGCAGTAAAGCCGATTCACCCCTCCACTTT. Its translation is CASSKADSPLHF.

With respect to this clone: At one end the junction does not follow the germline gene, possibly because of a read error. The chain joins TRBV7-2 to TRBJ2-3; the match to TRBD1 covers 9 bases. Germline CDR1 and CDR2: SGHTA and FQGNSA. This CDR3 region has 16 residues. This CDR3 is CASSYGTGRGTYTQYF. In nucleotides, the CDR3 is TGTGCCAGCAGCTACGGGACAGGGAGGGGCACATATACGCAGTATTTT. The whole variable domain, filled in from reference TRBV7-2 and TRBJ2-3, reads GAGVSQSPSNKVTEKGKDVELRCDPISGHTALYWYRQSLGQGLEFLIYFQGNSAPDKSGLPSDRFSAERTGGSVSTLTIQRTQQEDSAVYLCASSYGTGRGTYTQYFGPGTRLTVL.

The J gene is TRBJ2-2, the V gene TRBV5-1, with TRBD2 matching 13 bases. J lost 7 bases, V lost 4 bases, and 4 bases had no gene match. Germline CDR1 SGHRS, CDR2 YFSETQ. The length of the CDR3 is 15 residues. CDR3 in DNA: TGCGCCAGCAGCGCGGGACTAGCGGGGTACGGGGAGCTGTTTTTT. Translation gives CASSAGLAGYGELFF.

V usage is TRBV11-2 and J usage is TRBJ2-5; D may be TRBD2 (6 bases). Germline assignment: CDR1 SGHAT and CDR2 FQNNGV. The V end was cut by 4 bases, the J end by 5 bases, with 17 bases between. This CDR3 is built from 15 residues. The DNA for the CDR3 is TGTGCCAGCAGCTCCTACTCGCGGGGAGATGAGACCCAGTACTTC. Its translation is CASSSYSRGDETQYF.